These T cell receptor beta chains were read from a single sample in a study of PD-L1 blockade in urothelial cancer. Clones were sequenced by immunoSEQ multiplex PCR, and TCRdb holds only the in-frame ones, with some missing. The data hold some 75,000 clones, with roughly 90% observed a single time. The material was PBMCs, obtained around atezolizumab (anti-PD-L1) treatment. All receptors come from a woman of 80 years or more with urothelial cancer. CDR3s include the opening cysteine and the closing phenylalanine or tryptophan. D genes are given only for firm matches. Some rows have no size entry. The others give once, few or many, or a class for an expanded clone.

TRBD1 | TRBJ2-1 | TRBV19 | . | TGTGCCAGTAGCGGGACAGGGGTCAATGAGCAGTTCTTC | CASSGTGVNEQFF
TRBD1 | TRBJ2-1 | TRBV5-1 | . | TGCGCCAGCAGCCAGCGGATCCGGGACAGCTCTTACAATGAGCAGTTCTTC | CASSQRIRDSSYNEQFF
TRBD2 | TRBJ2-1 | TRBV30 | . | TGTGCCTGGAGGGAAGTCCTGGGACTAGAGCAGTTCTTC | CAWREVLGLEQFF
. | TRBJ2-7 | TRBV27 | . | TGTGCCAGCAGTTTTCGGACAACCGGGGAGCAGTACTTC | CASSFRTTGEQYF
. | TRBJ2-7 | TRBV15 | . | TGTGCCACCAGCAGAGATTTAACAGATTCCTACGAGCAGTACTTC | CATSRDLTDSYEQYF
. | TRBJ2-3 | TRBV27 | . | TGTGCCAGCAGCCCCGGGGGAGATACGCAGTATTTT | CASSPGGDTQYF
. | TRBJ2-2 | TRBV7-6 | . | TGTGCCAGCAGCTTAGGGGAGGCCGGGGAGCTGTTTTTT | CASSLGEAGELFF
. | TRBJ2-3 | TRBV20-1 | . | TGCAGTGCCCCGTCGGATACGCAGTATTTT | CSAPSDTQYF
TRBD1 | TRBJ1-2 | TRBV11-1 | . | TGTGCCAGCAGCTCAGGAGGACAGGTGTCCTATGGCTACACCTTC | CASSSGGQVSYGYTF
. | TRBJ1-2 | TRBV30 | . | TGTGCCTGGACGAAACGGGGGGCGGGCGGCTATGGCTACACCTTC | CAWTKRGAGGYGYTF
TRBD1 | TRBJ2-2 | TRBV28 | . | TGTGCCAGCAGTTCCATTGGACAGGGCCCAAGCCCCGGGGAGCTGTTTTTT | CASSSIGQGPSPGELFF
TRBD1 | TRBJ1-2 | TRBV5-1 | . | TGCGCCAGCAGCTTGGATCAGGGGGAAGGCTACACCTTC | CASSLDQGEGYTF
. | TRBJ1-5 | TRBV7-3 | . | TGTGCCAGCAGCCCTGTCGCGGGTCAGCCCCAGCATTTT | CASSPVAGQPQHF
TRBD1 | TRBJ1-4 | TRBV14 | once | TGTGCCAGCAGCCTCCTCGGGACAGGACCAACTAGGCTGTTTTTT | CASSLLGTGPTRLFF
. | TRBJ2-5 | TRBV28 | once | TGTGCCAGCAGTGTAGATCAAGAGACCCAGTACTTC | CASSVDQETQYF
. | TRBJ1-1 | TRBV18 | once | TGTGCCAGCTCACCTTCCGGGGGGGGTCTGGCTTTCTTT | CASSPSGGGLAFF
TRBD1 | TRBJ2-5 | TRBV11-2 | . | TGTGCCAGCAGCTTCAAACCCGGGACAGGGGGCCAAGAGACCCAGTACTTC | CASSFKPGTGGQETQYF
. | TRBJ2-2 | TRBV30 | . | TGTGCCTGTGAGGAGACCGGGGAGCTGTTTTTT | CACEETGELFF
TRBD1 | TRBJ1-5 | TRBV5-7 | . | TGTGCCAGCAGCTTCCGGGTGGGACAGGGGGTATCACGACAGCCCCAGCATTTT | CASSFRVGQGVSRQPQHF
. | TRBJ2-3 | TRBV18 | . | TGTGCCAGCTCAGAGGGACTCCCACCCACAGATACGCAGTATTTT | CASSEGLPPTDTQYF
. | TRBJ2-3 | TRBV6-6 | . | TGTGCCAGCAGTTACCCGACTAGAACAGATACGCAGTATTTT | CASSYPTRTDTQYF
. | TRBJ1-1 | TRBV10-3 | . | TGTGCCATCAGTGAGTTACAGGGAGAAACTGAAGCTTTCTTT | CAISELQGETEAFF
TRBD2 | TRBJ2-5 | TRBV6-1 | . | TGTGCCAGCAAAAGGACTAGCGGGAAAGAGACCCAGTACTTC | CASKRTSGKETQYF
. | TRBJ2-7 | TRBV27 | . | TGTGCCAGCAGTCAGCTCGGACAGCAGTACGAGCAGTACTTC | CASSQLGQQYEQYF
. | TRBJ1-5 | TRBV28 | . | TGTGCCAGCAGTGCAGGGACATCAATTCAGCCCCAGCATTTT | CASSAGTSIQPQHF
TRBD1 | TRBJ2-3 | TRBV12-5 | . | TGTGCTAGTGGTCCCCCGGGACAGGGGACGAGTGAGGATACGCAGTATTTT | CASGPPGQGTSEDTQYF
. | TRBJ2-7 | TRBV27 | . | TGTGCCAGCAGTTGGGCGGACAGCTCCTACGAGCAGTACTTC | CASSWADSSYEQYF
. | TRBJ2-3 | TRBV5-1 | . | TGCGCCAGCAGCTTGGCTAGGGGCGCGGATACGCAGTATTTT | CASSLARGADTQYF
TRBD1 | TRBJ1-5 | TRBV19 | . | TGTGCCAGTAGTCCAGGCCGGGACAGGCCCAATCAGCCCCAGCATTTT | CASSPGRDRPNQPQHF
. | TRBJ1-1 | TRBV10-3 | . | TGTGCCATCAGTCAACCAGGGTTGACTGAAGCTTTCTTT | CAISQPGLTEAFF
TRBD2 | TRBJ2-2 | TRBV5-1 | . | TGCGCCAGCAGCTTGTTCGGGGGGTCGAACACCGGGGAGCTGTTTTTT | CASSLFGGSNTGELFF